This T cell receptor (beta chain) was identified in a study of blood T cells in healthy people across ages. Study results and limitations: Long-lived donors carried more naive CD4+ cells and greater diversity than aged donors. Possibly, changes in expanded clonotypes were confounded because donor CMV status was unknown.

Trimming at V came to 4 bases and at J to 6 bases, leaving 7 bases not matched to a gene. This CDR3 has 13 amino acids. Germline CDR1 reads SGDLS; CDR2 reads YYNGEE. The authors ran a second PCR of 7 to 11 cycles using a sample-barcoded 5' primer and a J-beta primer mix. TCRdb fed the 5' RACE reads into MiXCR, producing one record per CDR3 protein. This sample carries approximately 960,000 distinct CDR3 sequences, about 28% of them seen once, and the ten largest clones take 9.5% to 13%. This clonotype was counted ten times or more. What it recognizes is unknown. These sequences were also reported in another study, on T cells of mothers and their children. As that report states: Each mother yielded more than 10 million TCR beta CDR3 reads. Each child yielded millions of reads.

The receptor comes from a woman in her thirties or forties in good health. Sequenced input: blood. The J gene is TRBJ2-7, the V gene TRBV9; 7 nucleotides align to TRBD1. CDR3 sequence (DNA): TGTGCCAGCAGCAACCGGGACAGTCGCGAGCAGTACTTC. Translating it yields CASSNRDSREQYF.